This T cell receptor (beta chain) is drawn from a study of control samples from healthy donors and cancer patients. The V end lost 6 bases, the J end lost 4 bases, and 12 bases lay between the germline ends. The CDR3 contains 14 residues. Germline-derived CDR1 and CDR2 are MRHNA and SNTAGT. Clones were read by immunoSEQ multiplex PCR, and TCRdb kept only the in-frame ones, dropping some. The table lists 95,000 to 130,000 clones, 88% of them singletons. The clonotype comes from a woman in her 70s in good health. This rearrangement joins TRBV6-4 to TRBJ2-2, with D possibly being TRBD1 (7 bases). Sequenced input: blood. The CDR3, as DNA: TGTGCCAGCAGCCCCCAGGGGGGCACCGGGGAGCTGTTTTTT. Translating it yields CASSPQGGTGELFF.